Below, 30 T cell receptor beta chains from the same sample are listed, as sequenced in a study of T-cell reconstitution after alpha-beta-depleted transplantation in children listed by TCRdb under 2016. Explained via the paper, the treatment or condition label denotes: allogeneic hematopoietic cell transplantation with graft depleted of TCRalphabeta T cells and CD19 B cells. Libraries were made using PCR. The data were produced on an Illumina HiSeq 2500. To normalize quantification of the TCRbeta repertoire, the TCR libraries were built with molecular barcoding that relied on unique molecular identifiers. TCRdb applied fastp at Q25 and MiXCR to the public reads, then kept only in-frame beta chains. Each entry merges the rows of one CDR3 protein and shows their most common DNA and genes. This sample is represented by approximately 170,000 distinct CDR3 sequences; approximately 12% of them were singletons. The ten largest clones capture under 15% of the sample.

This specimen was PBMCs, taken before TCRalphabeta/CD19-depleted stem cell transplant. The receptors come from a boy aged 2 to 9 with acute myeloid leukemia, due to receive a stem cell transplant.

In its sample, this clonotype was seen many times. The chain uses TRBV5-1 and TRBJ2-7; 8 positions agree with TRBD1. CDR3 length: 15 amino acids. CDR1 and CDR2 from the germline V gene are SGHRS and YFSETQ. V shed 4 bases and J 6 bases; nucleotides not matched to a gene: 12. CDR3 in amino acids: CASSPPNGQGGEQYF. CDR3 coding DNA: TGCGCCAGCAGCCCACCCAACGGACAGGGCGGCGAGCAGTACTTC. The variable domain in full, completed from reference TRBV5-1 and TRBJ2-7, reads KAGVTQTPRYLIKTRGQQVTLSCSPISGHRSVSWYQQTPGQGLQFLFEYFSETQRNKGNFPGRFSGRQFSNSRSEMNVSTLELGDSALYLCASSPPNGQGGEQYFGPGTRLTVT.

Concerning this clonotype: This may come from a read error, since a much larger clone is one base off. The rearrangement links TRBV20-1 to TRBJ2-3, with 10 nucleotides matching TRBD2. Germline CDR1 is DFQATT and CDR2 is SNEGSKA (reference sequence). The CDR3 spans 16 residues. The CDR3, as DNA: TGCTGTGCTAGAGATAAGCTAGCGGGAGATTCAGATACGCAGTATTTT. Amino acid sequence: CCARDKLAGDSDTQYF.

As for this clonotype: Just one base apart from a much larger clone, this may be a read error. V is TRBV2 and J is TRBJ2-5, with 13 nucleotides matching TRBD2. The J segment lost 5 bases and the V segment lost 10 bases, leaving 10 bases of the junction unmatched. Germline V gene lookup returns CDR1 SNHLY and CDR2 FYNNEI. The CDR3 runs 15 residues. CDR3 nucleotide sequence: TGTGCCAACAGGAGGACTAGCGGGAGTTTGGAGACCCAGTACTTC. Translation: CANRRTSGSLETQYF.

The rearrangement uses TRBV7-9 and TRBJ2-1; 7 bases line up with TRBD2. V was clipped by 6 bases and J by 9 bases; unmatched bases: 11. CDR1 and CDR2 from the germline V gene are SEHNR and FQNEAQ (reference sequence). The CDR3 covers 14 residues. This CDR3 reads CASSFNSGVGEQFF. The CDR3 nucleotides read TGTGCCAGCAGTTTTAACAGCGGGGTAGGTGAGCAGTTCTTC. Supplemented by reference TRBV7-9 and TRBJ2-1, the full variable domain reads DTGVSQNPRHKITKRGQNVTFRCDPISEHNRLYWYRQTLGQGPEFLTYFQNEAQLEKSRLLSDRFSAERPKGSFSTLEIQRTEQGDSAMYLCASSFNSGVGEQFFGPGTRLTVL.

This clonotype was observed at least ten times. The J gene is TRBJ2-7, the V gene TRBV9, with D possibly matching TRBD2 (6 bases). The V and J ends lost 4 bases and 4 bases respectively, with 18 bases between them. Germline V gives CDR1 SGDLS, CDR2 YYNGEE. The CDR3 sequence is 15 residues long. Written as DNA, the CDR3 is TGTGCCAGCAGCCGGGCCTCAGCGGGCGAGTACGAGCAGTACGTC. Translating it yields CASSRASAGEYEQYV.

Many counts were recorded for this clonotype. The genes are TRBV29-1 and TRBJ1-1, with TRBD1 as a possible D gene (5 bases). The CDR3 has 12 amino acids. Germline CDR1 reads SQVTM; CDR2 reads ANQGSEA. V was cut by 2 bases and J by 11 bases, with 15 bases left in between. The CDR3 nucleotides are TGCAGCGTTGAATCCGACTGGGACGTGGCTTTCTTT. As protein: CSVESDWDVAFF.

This clonotype was counted ten times or more. J is TRBJ2-1 and V is TRBV25-1; 11 nucleotides line up with TRBD2. Per germline, CDR1 MGHDK and CDR2 SYGVNS. CDR3 length: 16 residues. The ends lost 3 bases at V and 3 bases at J; junction bases unmatched: 4. CDR3 DNA sequence: TGTGCCAGCAGTGAGGGGACTAGCGGATTCTACAATGAGCAGTTCTTC. Translation: CASSEGTSGFYNEQFF. The full variable domain, its missing parts supplied by reference TRBV25-1 and TRBJ2-1, is EADIYQTPRYLVIGTGKKITLECSQTMGHDKMYWYQQDPGMELHLIHYSYGVNSTEKGDLSSESTVSRIRTEHFPLTLESARPSHTSQYLCASSEGTSGFYNEQFFGPGTRLTVL.

A note on this clonotype: Being one base from a much bigger clone, this may be a read error. This chain joins TRBV5-5 and TRBJ2-7; 8 nucleotides line up with TRBD1. The CDR3 is made up of 14 amino acids. CDR1 is SGHKS, CDR2 YYEKEE, per germline (reference sequence). The CDR3 here is CTSSLDRVRHEQYF. DNA of the CDR3: TGTACCAGCAGCTTGGACAGGGTCCGCCACGAGCAGTACTTC.

This clonotype came up many times. Written as DNA, the CDR3 is TGCAGTGCATGGGAGGGAAGCAACAATTCACCCCTCCACTTT. Translating it yields CSAWEGSNNSPLHF. The rearrangement joins TRBV20-1 to TRBJ1-6; no definite D call. The CDR3 totals 14 residues. Germline values: CDR1 DFQATT, CDR2 SNEGSKA (reference sequence). Deletions cut 6 bases from V and 7 bases from J, with 16 bases between.

This clonotype has ten or more counts. CDR3 bases: TGTGCCACCAGTGATTCCAGGGGGGGCGTAGCTCAGCCCCAGCATTTT. Residues: CATSDSRGGVAQPQHF. The rearrangement uses TRBV24-1 and TRBJ1-5; TRBD1 agrees at 7 bases. This CDR3 region has 16 residues. The germline gives CDR1 KGHDR, CDR2 SFDVKD. The V and J ends lost 2 bases and 6 bases, in that order; junction bases with no gene match: 9.

This clonotype was seen ten or more times. The chain links TRBV4-1 to TRBJ1-4; a possible D gene is TRBD1 (5 bases). The CDR3 is made up of 15 amino acids. Germline values: CDR1 MGHRA, CDR2 YSYEKL. V was trimmed by 5 bases and J by 6 bases, leaving 16 bases between them. In DNA form, the CDR3 reads TGCGCCAGCAGCAGGGGACGCGGTCGCGATGAAAAACTGTTTTTT. Its protein is CASSRGRGRDEKLFF.

The sample holds many counts of this clonotype. The chain joins TRBV29-1 to TRBJ2-2, with TRBD2 as a possible D gene (6 bases). Germline values: CDR1 SQVTM, CDR2 ANQGSEA. The CDR3 runs 15 residues. V shed 4 bases and J shed 1 base, with 13 bases lying between them. The CDR3 nucleotides read TGCAGCGTTGCCCCCGGGACTGTGAACACCGGGGAGCTGTTTTTT. This translates into CSVAPGTVNTGELFF.

The table lists this clonotype with many counts. The chain combines TRBV20-1 with TRBJ2-7; tentatively, D is TRBD2 (5 bases). The V and J ends lost 0 bases and 5 bases respectively, with 14 bases between them. This CDR3 contains 14 residues. Looked up from germline, CDR1 is DFQATT and CDR2 is SNEGSKA (reference sequence). The CDR3 reads CSARDRSGLDEQYF. The CDR3 DNA sequence: TGCAGTGCTAGAGATAGATCGGGGTTGGACGAGCAGTACTTC.

This clonotype was picked up many times. The chain's CDR3 is CATSRDGPQNIQYF. As DNA, the CDR3 is TGTGCCACCAGCAGAGACGGACCTCAAAACATTCAGTACTTC. The rearrangement uses TRBV15 and TRBJ2-4; no clear D. The germline V gene has CDR1 LNHNV and CDR2 YYDKDF (reference sequence). The CDR3 has 14 amino acids. Trimming took off 0 bases at V and 5 bases at J, with 8 bases between the two ends.

The rearrangement joins TRBV11-1 to TRBJ2-5; 9 bases line up with TRBD2. V lost 4 bases, J lost 4 bases, and 16 bases stayed unmatched. This CDR3 has 18 amino acids. Germline CDR1 and CDR2: SGHAT and FQDESV (reference sequence). CDR3 sequence: CASSSAVLLAGRIETQYF. CDR3 DNA: TGTGCCAGCAGCTCAGCCGTGCTCCTAGCGGGGAGGATAGAGACCCAGTACTTC.

This clonotype occurred many times. This sequence joins TRBV28 and TRBJ1-2; tentatively, D is TRBD1 (6 bases). This CDR3 contains 12 residues. V lost 6 bases to trimming and J lost 8 bases, with 13 bases between them. CDR1 and CDR2 (germline): MDHEN, SYDVKM. As DNA, the CDR3 is TGTGCCAGCAGCCCCGGGGGCCGGGGCTACACCTTC. Translated: CASSPGGRGYTF.

This clonotype appeared many times. This sequence joins TRBV5-1 and TRBJ1-1; TRBD1 might be the D (6 bases). The CDR3 runs to 13 residues. Germline loops: CDR1 SGHRS, CDR2 YFSETQ. The V end was cut by 0 bases, the J end by 4 bases, with 7 bases between. CDR3 in amino acids: CASSLAGATEAFF. For the CDR3, the DNA is TGCGCCAGCAGCTTGGCGGGGGCCACTGAAGCTTTCTTT.

This clonotype was seen at least ten times. The chain is built from TRBV29-1 and TRBJ2-7; D is undetermined. With 4 bases removed from V and 4 bases from J, the gap between germline ends came to 14 bases. CDR3 size: 13 residues. CDR1 SQVTM and CDR2 ANQGSEA come from the germline V gene. CDR3 DNA sequence: TGCAGCGTTGTGTCTCAAACGTCTTACGAGCAGTACTTC. Translated, it gives CSVVSQTSYEQYF.

A note on this clonotype: It may be a read error: a sequence one base away is much more abundant. V and J are TRBV20-1 and TRBJ1-2; TRBD1 matches 9 bases. Germline V gene sequence: CDR1 DFQATT, CDR2 SNEGSKA (reference sequence). This CDR3 has 12 amino acids. CDR3 sequence reads: CCANRGRGGYTF. Written as DNA, the CDR3 is TGCTGTGCGAACAGGGGGCGCGGGGGCTACACCTTC.

This clonotype was recorded at least ten times. The J gene is TRBJ2-3, the V gene TRBV3-1; D is perhaps TRBD2 (6 bases). Germline assignment: CDR1 LGHDT and CDR2 YNNKEL (reference sequence). Trimming stripped 5 bases from V and 2 bases from J, with 14 bases between. CDR3 length: 15 residues. CDR3 region: CASSEVGGYTDTQYF. The CDR3 DNA sequence: TGTGCCAGCAGCGAGGTAGGAGGGTACACAGATACGCAGTATTTT.

This clonotype was seen at least ten times. The junction differs from germline at one of its ends, possibly a read error. The chain links TRBV5-6 to TRBJ1-2; D gene uncertain. The V gene's germline CDR1 is SGHDT and CDR2 YYEEEE. The CDR3 length is 12 residues. The CDR3 bases are TGCGCCAGCAGCTTGCGAGATTATGGCTACACCTTC. Translated, it gives CASSLRDYGYTF.

This clonotype was counted ten times or more. J is TRBJ1-1 and V is TRBV12-3 or TRBV12-4, with D possibly matching TRBD1 (5 bases). The CDR3 is 16 residues long. The V end was cut by 6 bases, the J end by 3 bases, with 20 bases between. The CDR3 DNA reads as TGTGCCAGCAGCATCACTCGCGGGGGTTCGTACACTGAAGCTTTCTTT. It encodes CASSITRGGSYTEAFF.

This clonotype came up many times. V usage is TRBV20-1 and J usage is TRBJ1-5; no clear D. Germline V CDR1 and CDR2: DFQATT, SNEGSKA (reference sequence). Trimming cost V 0 bases and J 3 bases, with 6 bases left between them. This CDR3 is built from 13 residues. CDR3 loop: CSARDDNNQPQHF. CDR3 coding DNA: TGCAGTGCTAGAGATGATAACAATCAGCCCCAGCATTTT.

This clonotype was seen many times. J is TRBJ1-2 and V is TRBV7-2; D not certain. Looked up from germline, CDR1 is SGHTA and CDR2 is FQGNSA. This CDR3 comprises 16 residues. V was shortened by 2 bases and J by 0 bases, with 13 bases between the two germline ends. CDR3 nucleotide sequence: TGTGCCAGCAGCTTAAGCAACCCCTATACTAACTATGGCTACACCTTC. Translation gives CASSLSNPYTNYGYTF.

For this clonotype: A much larger clone sits a single nucleotide away, making a read error possible. The rearrangement uses TRBV12-3 or TRBV12-4 and TRBJ2-5; D possibly corresponds to TRBD2 (5 bases). Trimming stripped 5 bases from V and 5 bases from J, with 21 bases between. The CDR3 is 16 residues long. Here the CDR3 reads CASSERTESLVETQYF. In DNA form, the CDR3 reads TGTGCCAGCAGTGAGCGGACGGAGTCTCTTGTGGAGACCCAGTACTTC.

This clonotype was observed a handful of times. V usage is TRBV5-1 and J usage is TRBJ1-2; weak D call: TRBD1 (6 bases). The CDR3 is made up of 16 amino acids. Germline CDR1 and CDR2: SGHRS and YFSETQ. V was clipped by 4 bases and J by 0 bases, with 16 bases between them. The CDR3 region is CASSALERGSNYGYTF. The CDR3 region has the DNA TGCGCCAGCAGCGCACTGGAAAGGGGGTCTAACTATGGCTACACCTTC.

This clonotype was seen ten or more times. The chain carries TRBV6-6 and TRBJ1-1, with no clear D. CDR3 length equals 13 residues. The V and J ends lost 5 bases and 5 bases respectively, with 12 bases between them. The V gene's germline CDR1 is MNHNY and CDR2 SVGAGI (reference sequence). CDR3 coding DNA: TGTGCCAGCAGTATGGGAGTAGGGACTGAAGCTTTCTTT. Protein product: CASSMGVGTEAFF.

This clonotype was detected ten times or more. This chain's CDR3 is CASSFDITYAQHF. The CDR3 DNA sequence: TGTGCCAGCAGTTTCGACATTACTTATGCCCAGCATTTT. This sequence joins TRBV6-2 or TRBV6-3 and TRBJ1-5; D gene unclear. Trimming pared 4 bases from V and 11 bases from J, leaving 15 bases between. From germline, CDR1 is MNHEY and CDR2 SVGEGT. The CDR3 contains 13 residues.

In this sample, this clonotype turned up a few times. The chain links TRBV30 to TRBJ1-5; D not resolved. This CDR3 has 13 residues. V lost 1 base to trimming and J lost 5 bases, with 9 bases between them. Germline V lookup: CDR1 GTSNPN, CDR2 SVGIG (reference sequence). This CDR3 is CAWSEKGDQPQHF. The CDR3 bases are TGTGCCTGGAGTGAGAAGGGCGATCAGCCCCAGCATTTT.

This clonotype has a count of ten or more. The CDR3 protein is CSVEGVSGANVLTF. The CDR3 DNA sequence: TGCAGCGTTGAAGGCGTCTCTGGGGCCAACGTCCTGACTTTC. The V gene is TRBV29-1, the J gene TRBJ2-6; D is undetermined. Trimming removed 1 base at V and 0 bases at J, with 4 bases between. Germline CDR1 SQVTM, CDR2 ANQGSEA. The CDR3 has 14 amino acids.